This T cell receptor (beta chain) was sequenced during a study of T-cell reconstitution after alpha-beta-depleted transplantation in children. Preparing the TCRbeta library involved the use of unique molecular identifiers. TCRdb used MiXCR to reprocess the PCR reads, holding one entry per CDR3 protein. The sample carries about 240,000 distinct CDR3 sequences, approximately 12% recorded once. The V end lost 1 base, the J end lost 0 bases, and 12 bases lay between the germline ends. Looked up from germline, CDR1 is SEHNR and CDR2 is FQNEAQ (reference sequence). This CDR3 contains 17 residues. This TCR derives from a human donor who donated a stem cell graft to a child with acute lymphoblastic leukemia. The chain links TRBV7-9 to TRBJ1-4, with D maybe TRBD1 (5 bases). The sample consisted of PBMCs from the stem cell graft donor, taken from the stem cell graft. The CDR3 reads CASSLDVRDPTNEKLFF. The CDR3 coding sequence is TGTGCCAGCAGCTTAGACGTCAGGGACCCAACTAATGAAAAACTGTTTTTT.